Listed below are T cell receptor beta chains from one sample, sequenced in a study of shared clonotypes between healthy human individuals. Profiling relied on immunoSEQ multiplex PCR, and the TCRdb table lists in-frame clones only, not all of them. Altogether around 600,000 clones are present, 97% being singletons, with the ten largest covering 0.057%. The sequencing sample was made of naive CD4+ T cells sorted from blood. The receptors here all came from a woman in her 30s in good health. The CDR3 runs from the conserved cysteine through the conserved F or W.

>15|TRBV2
CASSPQLGPNTEAFF
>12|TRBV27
CASSRPGGPQHF
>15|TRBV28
CASSLYRGVTDTQYF
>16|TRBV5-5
CASIRGESLSYNEQFF
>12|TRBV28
CASSITQVSAFF
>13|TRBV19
CASSPGHPRTEYF
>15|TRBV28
CASSLAGGLSYEQYF
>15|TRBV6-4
CASSQTSGSADTQYF
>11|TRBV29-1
CSVEGYNEQFF
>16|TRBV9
CASSVAAGQGGVTQYF
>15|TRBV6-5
CASSYSGRGYNEQFF
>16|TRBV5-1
CASSLPGLARQETQYF
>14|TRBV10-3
CAIMDAGIYDEQFF
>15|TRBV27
CASRLAGDSYNEQFF
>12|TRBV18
CASSPIGTLSVF
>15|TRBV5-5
CASSLDRETYNEQFF
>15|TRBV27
CASRGLRGATYEQYF
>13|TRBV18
CASSPHSNQPQHF
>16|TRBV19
CASSLGTSTRTDTQYF
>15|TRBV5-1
CASSSGQGGGETQYF
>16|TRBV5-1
CASSLERGGSNNEQFF
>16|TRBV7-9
CASSSGLAGGFNEQFF
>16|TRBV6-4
CASSILAGGSYNEQFF
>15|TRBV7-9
CASGTGTSSTDTQYF
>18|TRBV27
CASSRRVRTGSSNQPQHF
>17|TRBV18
CASSYLEREVASYEQYF
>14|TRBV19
CASSIALSSYEQYF
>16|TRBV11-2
CASSPLRREGPYEQYF
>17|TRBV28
CASSPGGASGGSYEQYF
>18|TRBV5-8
CASSLGWLRQESSYEQYF
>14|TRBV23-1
CASSQLVEGTEAFF
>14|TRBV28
CASSLRSDVNEQYF
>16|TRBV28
CASSLMVGTGRRGYTF
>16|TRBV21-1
CASSPPEGLAGVEQYF
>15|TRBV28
CASSLSSGRVYGYTF
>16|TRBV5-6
CASSLVGQLSGNTIYF
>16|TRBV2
CASSEEAGGNTDTQYF
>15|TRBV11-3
CASSLGQGRSYEQYF
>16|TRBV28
CASSPDGRVNTDTQYF
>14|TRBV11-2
CASSLDRGPREQYF
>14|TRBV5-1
CASSLKPPTGELFF